Here is one T cell receptor beta chain with its context. This study enrolled people aged about 18 to 90 from around 25 US geographic areas. Donors were grouped by their self-reported clinical history. The table came from immunoSEQ multiplex PCR; TCRdb's copy has only in-frame clones and leaves some out. The data contain hundreds of thousands of clones, around nine tenths of them singletons. The CDR3 consists of 15 residues. Trimming cost V 4 bases and J 5 bases; bases outside gene matches: 4. Germline lookup yields CDR1 SGHNT and CDR2 YENEEA. These data belong to a study of blood T cell repertoires in COVID-19. In the study overall: The study drew acute and convalescent COVID-19 samples from the United States, Italy and Spain. T cells, B-cell-depleted T cells, or PBMCs supplied cDNA or gDNA.

The chain carries TRBV11-3 and TRBJ2-7; 14 nucleotides align to TRBD2. Sample: PBMCs or T cells enriched from blood (not recorded which). The TCR was taken from a woman aged 18-29 years with acute COVID-19. CDR3: CASSSGTSGSNEQYF. In DNA, the CDR3 is TGTGCCAGCAGCTCCGGGACTAGCGGGAGTAACGAGCAGTACTTC.